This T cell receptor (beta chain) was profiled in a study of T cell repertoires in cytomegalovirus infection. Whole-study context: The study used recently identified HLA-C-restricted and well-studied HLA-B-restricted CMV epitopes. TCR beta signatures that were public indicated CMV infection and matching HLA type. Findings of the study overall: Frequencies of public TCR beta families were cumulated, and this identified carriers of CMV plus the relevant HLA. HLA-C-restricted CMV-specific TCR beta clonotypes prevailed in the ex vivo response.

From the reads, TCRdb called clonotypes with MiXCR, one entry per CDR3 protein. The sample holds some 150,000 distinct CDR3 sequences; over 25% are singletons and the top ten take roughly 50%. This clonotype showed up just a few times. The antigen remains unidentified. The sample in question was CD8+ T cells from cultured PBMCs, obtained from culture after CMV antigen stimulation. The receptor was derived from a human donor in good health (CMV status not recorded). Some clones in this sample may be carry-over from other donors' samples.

CDR3 region: CASSPSGGGYTQYF. CDR3 DNA: TGTGCCAGCAGCCCTAGCGGGGGGGGATATACGCAGTATTTT. The gene calls are TRBV7-6 and TRBJ2-3, with 12 bases that match TRBD2. This CDR3 is 14 amino acids long. V shed 5 bases and J 7 bases; nucleotides not matched to a gene: 4. The germline V gene has CDR1 SGHVS and CDR2 FNYEAQ.